The 6 T cell receptor beta chains reported below all come from one sample, sequenced in a study of cytomegalovirus exposure and HLA in healthy donors. PCR used 60 Vbeta primers and 13 Jbeta primers. The method was immunoSEQ multiplex PCR; TCRdb's version includes in-frame clones alone and lacks a portion of them. The sample lists 100,000 to 150,000 clones, 75% to 90% occurring once. The sample was PBMCs. These receptors came from a man younger than 45 in good health and CMV-seropositive.

This clone was observed a few times. The junction and the germline gene differ at one end; a read error may be behind it. The sample has other DNA sequences that encode this CDR3 too. The V call is TRBV9, the J call TRBJ1-1; TRBD1 is a possible D gene (5 bases). This CDR3 has 14 residues. Germline CDR1 reads SGDLS; CDR2 reads YYNGEE. This CDR3 reads CASSPPGRGSEAFF. CDR3 nucleotide sequence: TGTGCCAGCAGCCCACCAGGGAGGGGTTCGGAAGCCTTCTTT.

The V call is TRBV1, the J call TRBJ1-1. TRBV1 is assigned pseudogene status. The CDR3 totals 14 residues. As DNA, the CDR3 is TGCACCAGCAGCCAAAGGCGGGCGAACACTGAAGCTTTCTTT. Translated, it gives CTSSQRRANTEAFF.

The chain recombines TRBV19 with TRBJ2-5; weak D call: TRBD1 (6 bases). The CDR3 consists of 15 residues. Germline V CDR1 and CDR2: LNHDA, SQIVND (reference sequence). The V end lost 6 bases, the J end lost 4 bases, and 18 bases lay between the germline ends. CDR3 loop: CASRKTGRWGETQYF. Here the CDR3 DNA reads TGTGCCAGTAGAAAAACAGGGCGTTGGGGAGAGACCCAGTACTTC.

The V and J genes are TRBV19 and TRBJ1-1, with TRBD1 as a possible D gene (5 bases). The CDR3 covers 14 residues. The germline gives CDR1 LNHDA, CDR2 SQIVND (reference sequence). The germline V and J ends were trimmed by 6 bases and 4 bases, with 15 bases remaining between them. Written as DNA, the CDR3 is TGTGCCAGTAGATCAGACCAGGGAGGCACTGAAGCTTTCTTT. Residues: CASRSDQGGTEAFF.

This chain joins TRBV30 and TRBJ2-3; TRBD1 aligns across 8 bases. V was clipped by 8 bases and J by 4 bases; unmatched bases: 11. The CDR3 has 14 residues. Germline CDR1 reads GTSNPN; CDR2 reads SVGIG (reference sequence). The CDR3 nucleotides are TGTGCCGGACAGGGTCCCCCCGTCGCAGATACGCAGTATTTT. Protein product: CAGQGPPVADTQYF.

The V gene is TRBV6-4, the J gene TRBJ1-2; weak D call: TRBD1 (6 bases). The CDR3 has 14 residues. The germline gives CDR1 MRHNA, CDR2 SNTAGT. V was clipped by 7 bases and J by 4 bases, with 16 bases between them. DNA of the CDR3: TGTGCCAGCACTCCTTCTCCAGGGGTCTATGGCTACACCTTC. Amino acid sequence: CASTPSPGVYGYTF.